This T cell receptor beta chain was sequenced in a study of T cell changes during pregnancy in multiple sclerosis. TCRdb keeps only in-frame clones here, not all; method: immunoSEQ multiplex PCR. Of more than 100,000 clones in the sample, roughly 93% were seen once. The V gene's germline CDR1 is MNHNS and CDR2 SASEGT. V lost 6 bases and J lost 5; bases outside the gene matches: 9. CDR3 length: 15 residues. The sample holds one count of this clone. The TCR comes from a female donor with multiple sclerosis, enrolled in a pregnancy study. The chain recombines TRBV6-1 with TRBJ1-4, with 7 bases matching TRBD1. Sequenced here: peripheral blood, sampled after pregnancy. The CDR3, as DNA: TGTGCCAGCAGACCCAGGGGGACGGGAAATGAAAAACTGTTTTTT. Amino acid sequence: CASRPRGTGNEKLFF.